This T cell receptor beta chain was profiled in a study of T cells in Graves' hyperthyroidism and ophthalmopathy. Points from the study as a whole: Blood also held most thyroid clonotypes expanded beyond 0.001. Ophthalmopathy stood apart from stable hyperthyroidism in a 13 V-J model.

The CDR3 loop spans 15 amino acids. The V and J ends lost 2 bases and 6 bases respectively, with 14 bases between them. Per germline, CDR1 MDHEN and CDR2 SYDVKM. This clonotype showed up many times. Its antigen is undetermined. Ophthalmopathy cases met thresholds of Clinical Activity Score at least 3, NOSPECS grade at least 4 and duration under 3 months. PBMCs came from over 8.5 ml fresh peripheral blood. Regions amplified from RNA transcripts were the TCR beta CDR3 regions. The HTBI primer set drove a first-round RT-PCR of the TCR CDR3. TCRdb re-called the multiplex PCR reads through MiXCR, storing one row per CDR3 protein. The sample lists roughly 650,000 distinct CDR3 sequences, roughly 16% occurring once.

This receptor was identified in a woman aged 35 to 49 with Graves' ophthalmopathy. V is TRBV28 and J is TRBJ2-1; possible D gene TRBD2, 5 bases. Material: blood. The CDR3 bases are TGTGCCAGCAGTTTAAGGTTTGGAGGATTCAATGAGCAGTTCTTC. Protein product: CASSLRFGGFNEQFF.